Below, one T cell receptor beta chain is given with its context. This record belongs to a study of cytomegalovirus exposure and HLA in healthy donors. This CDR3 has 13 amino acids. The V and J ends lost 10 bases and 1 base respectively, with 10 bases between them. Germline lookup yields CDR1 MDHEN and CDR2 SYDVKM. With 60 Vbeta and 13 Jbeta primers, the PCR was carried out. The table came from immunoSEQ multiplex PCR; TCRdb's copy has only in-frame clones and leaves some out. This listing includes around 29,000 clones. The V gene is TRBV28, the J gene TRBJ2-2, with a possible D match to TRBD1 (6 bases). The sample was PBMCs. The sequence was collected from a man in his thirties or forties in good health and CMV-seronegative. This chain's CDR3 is CATPGQNTGELFF. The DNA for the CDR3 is TGTGCCACCCCGGGACAGAACACCGGGGAGCTGTTTTTT.